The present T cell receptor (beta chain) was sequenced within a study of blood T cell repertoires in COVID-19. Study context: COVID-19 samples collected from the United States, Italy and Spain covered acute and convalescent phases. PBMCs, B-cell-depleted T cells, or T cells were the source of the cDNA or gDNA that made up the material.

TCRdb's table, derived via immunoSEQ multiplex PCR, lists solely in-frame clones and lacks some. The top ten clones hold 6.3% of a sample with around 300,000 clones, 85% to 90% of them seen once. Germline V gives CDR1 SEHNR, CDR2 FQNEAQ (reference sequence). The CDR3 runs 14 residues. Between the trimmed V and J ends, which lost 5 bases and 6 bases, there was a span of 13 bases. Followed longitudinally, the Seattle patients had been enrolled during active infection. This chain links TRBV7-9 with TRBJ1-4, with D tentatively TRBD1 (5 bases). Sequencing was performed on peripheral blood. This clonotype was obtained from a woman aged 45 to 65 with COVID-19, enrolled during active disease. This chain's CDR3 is CASSNLQGYEKLFF. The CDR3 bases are TGTGCCAGCAGCAACTTGCAGGGTTATGAAAAACTGTTTTTT.